This is a list of T cell receptor beta chains from one sample in a study of regulatory T cells in long-lasting Graves disease. Using its own MiXCR run on the multiplex PCR reads, TCRdb lists one record per CDR3 protein. The sample has a few hundred thousand distinct CDR3 sequences, 20% to 25% seen once; the top ten hold around 7%. The material was peripheral blood mononuclear cells (PBMCs), obtained when the disease was refractory, from a patient treated with antithyroid drugs. The origin of the receptors is a female donor with Graves disease. Both conserved end residues are part of each CDR3. Fields, in order: J gene, D gene, clone size, CDR3 length, V gene, CDR3 DNA, CDR3 protein. A D gene is named only where the DNA matches it firmly. Some rows have no size entry. The others give once, few or many, or a class for an expanded clone.

TRBJ2-5 TRBD2 many 13 TRBV20-1 TGCAGTGCTTTCTCTAGCGGGAGTTCGACCCAGTACTTC CSAFSSGSSTQYF
TRBJ1-1 NA many 13 TRBV12-3/TRBV12-4 TGTGCCAGCAGTTTTGGGGGGAACACTGAAGCTTTCTTT CASSFGGNTEAFF
TRBJ2-7 TRBD2 NA 16 TRBV19 TGTGCCAGTAGTGCCGCGGGAGGGCCTAGTATATACGAGCAGTACTTC CASSAAGGPSIYEQYF
TRBJ1-5 NA NA 17 TRBV15 TGTGCCACCAGCAGAGCCGGAGGGGAAAGAATTAATCAGCCCCAGCATTTT CATSRAGGERINQPQHF
TRBJ1-2 NA many 16 TRBV28 TGTGCCAGCAGTCTCCAGTCCGACACGCTGGCGAGCGGCTACACCTTC CASSLQSDTLASGYTF
TRBJ1-1 NA many 14 TRBV19 TGTGCCAGTAGTATAGATGGGGAGAACACTGAAGCTTTCTTT CASSIDGENTEAFF
TRBJ1-1 NA many 13 TRBV12-3/TRBV12-4 TGTGCCAGCACGTTGGGGGGAGATACTGAAGCTTTCTTT CASTLGGDTEAFF
TRBJ2-4 TRBD1 few 13 TRBV29-1 TGCAGCGGTACAGGGGGAGCCAAAAACATTCAGTACTTC CSGTGGAKNIQYF
TRBJ2-5 TRBD2 NA 17 TRBV11-2 TGCGCCAGCAGCCAACCCCTCGGACTAGCGGGATCTGAGACCCAGTACTTC CASSQPLGLAGSETQYF
TRBJ2-3 NA few 14 TRBV28 TGTGCCAGCAGTTTATGGGACGGCACAGATACGCAGTATTTT CASSLWDGTDTQYF
TRBJ1-2 TRBD1 many 13 TRBV28 TGTGCCAGCGGGGATTCGACAGGGGCGACAATAATTTTC CASGDSTGATIIF
TRBJ2-5 NA many 14 TRBV2 TGTGCCAGCAGTGAAGATCCGGGTTCGGAGACCCAGTACTTC CASSEDPGSETQYF
TRBJ1-1 NA many 13 TRBV5-1 TGCGCCAGCAGCTATGACCGGGACACTGAAGCTTTCTTT CASSYDRDTEAFF
TRBJ1-3 NA NA 15 TRBV3-1 TGTGCCAGCAGCCATAAAGGCCGATACGGGAACACCATATATTTT CASSHKGRYGNTIYF
TRBJ1-6 TRBD1 many 13 TRBV2 TGTGCCAGCAAGGGACAGGGGCATTCACCCCTCCACTTT CASKGQGHSPLHF
TRBJ2-3 NA NA 14 TRBV28 TGTGCCAGCAGCCCGGGACAAGGCACAGATACGCAGTATTTT CASSPGQGTDTQYF
TRBJ1-5 NA NA 14 TRBV5-1 TGCGCCAGCAGCTTGGAAGGGGGTTTCCAGCCCCAGCATTTT CASSLEGGFQPQHF
TRBJ2-7 NA NA 14 TRBV6-5 TGTGCCAGCAGTTACAACCTAGGGACCTACGAGCAGTACTTC CASSYNLGTYEQYF
TRBJ2-7 NA few 15 TRBV5-1 TGCGCCAGCAGCTTGGATCCAGGGTCGGTCTACGAGCAGTACTTC CASSLDPGSVYEQYF
TRBJ1-2 NA few 14 TRBV25-1 TGTGCCAGCAGTGAAGGGGATGGGGACTATGGCTACACCTTC CASSEGDGDYGYTF
TRBJ1-1 NA many 14 TRBV6-1 TGTGCCAGCAGTGAACAGGGGACCAACACTGAAGCTTTCTTT CASSEQGTNTEAFF
TRBJ1-2 NA once 12 TRBV28 TGCGCCAGCAGCCAAGACTTCTATGGCTACACCTTC CASSQDFYGYTF
TRBJ1-1 NA few 13 TRBV5-8 TGTGCCAGCAGCTTCTCGACAGTTACTGAAGCTTTCTTT CASSFSTVTEAFF
TRBJ1-5 NA many 14 TRBV28 TGTGCCAGCAGTCCAGGTGGGGTCAATCAGCCCCAGCATTTT CASSPGGVNQPQHF
TRBJ2-3 NA NA 15 TRBV15 TGTGCCACCAGCAGAGAGCGGCATTACACAGATACGCAGTATTTT CATSRERHYTDTQYF
TRBJ2-2 TRBD2 NA 17 TRBV12-3/TRBV12-4 TGTGCCAGCATCAAATCCGTAATGGGCGGGAGCCCCGGGGAGCTGTTTTTT CASIKSVMGGSPGELFF
TRBJ2-3 NA NA 13 TRBV7-2 TGTGCCAGCAGCCCGGCCCTACAAGATACGCAGTATTTT CASSPALQDTQYF
TRBJ1-2 TRBD1 many 15 TRBV13 TGTGCCAGCAGCTCCGGGACAGCGATTCACTATGGCTACACCTTC CASSSGTAIHYGYTF